The following is a TCR beta chain sequence with its context. This sample is drawn from a study of T cells in Graves' hyperthyroidism and ophthalmopathy. At least 3 on the Clinical Activity Score was recorded for ophthalmopathy patients, who also had NOSPECS grade at least 4 and duration under 3 months. Fresh peripheral blood, around 9.3 ml, was the source of the PBMCs. TCR beta CDR3 region amplification was performed from RNA transcripts. Initially, a first-round RT-PCR of the TCR CDR3 employed the HTBI primer set. TCRdb reprocessed the multiplex PCR reads via MiXCR and lists one record per CDR3 protein. The table includes almost 250,000 distinct CDR3 sequences, about 24% detected once. The germline V gene has CDR1 SGHTA and CDR2 FQGTGA. Trimming removed 2 bases from V and 5 bases from J; junction bases left unmatched: 5. This CDR3 region has 15 residues.

The sequenced sample was blood. This chain uses TRBV7-3 with TRBJ2-5; 10 nucleotides match TRBD2. This receptor was obtained from a woman aged 40 to 49 with Graves' ophthalmopathy. CDR3 nucleotide sequence: TGTGCCAGCAGCTTACAGCGGGGGGGCCGGGAGACCCAGTACTTC. Encoded protein: CASSLQRGGRETQYF.